This entry concerns a single TCR beta chain. The sample belongs to a study of monozygotic twins with inflammatory bowel disease. Each CDR3 protein gets one entry in TCRdb, which reprocessed the 5' RACE reads and gives no DNA. This specimen shows some 150,000 distinct CDR3 sequences; the ten leading clones hold just under 7.5%. The CDR3 has 16 residues. The V gene's germline CDR1 is MNHNS and CDR2 SASEGT. Blood was drawn once per donor, and each sample measured roughly 2.5 ml. Total RNA isolation used whole blood (no T cell sorting was performed). The V and J genes are TRBV6-1 and TRBJ2-1; TCRdb gives TRBD1 as the D gene, but with no DNA this cannot be confirmed. The sequence was obtained from a human donor with ulcerative colitis or Crohn's disease, or a healthy co-twin of an affected twin (not recorded which). The specimen sequenced was blood. This CDR3 reads CASSSTGTWRYNEQFF.